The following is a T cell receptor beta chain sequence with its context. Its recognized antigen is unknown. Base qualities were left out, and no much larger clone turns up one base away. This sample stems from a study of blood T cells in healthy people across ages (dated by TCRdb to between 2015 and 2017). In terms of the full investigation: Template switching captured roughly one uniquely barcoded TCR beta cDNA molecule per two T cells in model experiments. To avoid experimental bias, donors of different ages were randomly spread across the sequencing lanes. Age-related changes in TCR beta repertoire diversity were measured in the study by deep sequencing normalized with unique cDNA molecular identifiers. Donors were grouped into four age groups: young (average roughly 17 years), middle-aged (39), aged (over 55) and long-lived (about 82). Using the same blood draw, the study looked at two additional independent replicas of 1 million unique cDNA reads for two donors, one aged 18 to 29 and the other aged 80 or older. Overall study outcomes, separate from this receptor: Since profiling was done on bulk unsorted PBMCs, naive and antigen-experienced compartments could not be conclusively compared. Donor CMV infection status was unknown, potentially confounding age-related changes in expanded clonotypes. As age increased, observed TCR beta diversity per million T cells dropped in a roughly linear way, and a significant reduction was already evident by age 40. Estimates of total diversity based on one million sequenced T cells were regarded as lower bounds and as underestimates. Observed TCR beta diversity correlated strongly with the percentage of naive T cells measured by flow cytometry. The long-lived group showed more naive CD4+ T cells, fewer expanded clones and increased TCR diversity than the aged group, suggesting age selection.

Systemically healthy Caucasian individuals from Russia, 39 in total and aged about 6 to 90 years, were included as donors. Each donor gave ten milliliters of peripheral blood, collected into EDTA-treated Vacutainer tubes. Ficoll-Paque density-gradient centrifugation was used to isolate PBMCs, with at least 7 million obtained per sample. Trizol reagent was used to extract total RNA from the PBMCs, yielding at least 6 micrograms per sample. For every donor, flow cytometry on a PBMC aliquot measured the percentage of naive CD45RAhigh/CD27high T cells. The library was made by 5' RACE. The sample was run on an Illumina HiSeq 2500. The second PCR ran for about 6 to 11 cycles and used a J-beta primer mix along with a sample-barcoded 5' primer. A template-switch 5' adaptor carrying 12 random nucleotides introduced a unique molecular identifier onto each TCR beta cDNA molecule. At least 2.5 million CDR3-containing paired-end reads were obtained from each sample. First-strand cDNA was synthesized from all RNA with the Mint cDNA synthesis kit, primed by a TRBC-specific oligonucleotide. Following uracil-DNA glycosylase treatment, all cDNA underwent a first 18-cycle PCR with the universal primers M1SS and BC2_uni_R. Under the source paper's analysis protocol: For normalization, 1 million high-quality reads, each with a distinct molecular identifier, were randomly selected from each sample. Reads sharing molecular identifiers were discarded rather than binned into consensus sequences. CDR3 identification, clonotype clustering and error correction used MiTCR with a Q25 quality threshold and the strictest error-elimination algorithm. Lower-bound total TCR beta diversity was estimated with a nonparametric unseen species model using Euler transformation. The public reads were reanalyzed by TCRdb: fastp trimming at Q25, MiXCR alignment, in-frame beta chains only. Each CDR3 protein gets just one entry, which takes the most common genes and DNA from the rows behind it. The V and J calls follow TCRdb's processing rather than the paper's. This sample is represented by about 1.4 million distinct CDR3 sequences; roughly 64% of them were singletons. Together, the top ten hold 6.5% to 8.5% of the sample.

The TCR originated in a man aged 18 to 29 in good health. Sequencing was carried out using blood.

The DNA sequence reads TGTGCCAGCAGGTACGACAGTACGGCTGAAGCTTTCTTT. Protein translation: CASRYDSTAEAFF. Recombination connected TRBV7-2 to TRBJ1-1; tentative D gene TRBD1, with 5 bases matching. CDR1 and CDR2, per the germline V gene, are SGHTA and FQGNSA. The cysteine opens and the phenylalanine closes a CDR3 of 13 amino acids. Of the read, only the CDR3 DNA is kept; its 39 bases are in frame from base 1. V is clipped by 6 bases and J by 6 bases, and the sequence between their germline boundaries is 14 bases long.